This T cell receptor beta chain appears in the sequencing data of a study of lymphopenia after photon versus proton radiotherapy. Germline CDR1 is GTSNPN and CDR2 is SVGIG (reference sequence). The CDR3 runs to 14 residues. V was pared by 4 bases and J by 4 bases, with 16 bases between. Assay: immunoSEQ multiplex PCR; the TCRdb copy retains only in-frame clones and omits some. Among 14,000 or so clones listed, about 79% were seen once. The source was peripheral blood, collected from a patient treated with photon-based radiotherapy. The source of this sequence is a man aged 50 or older with gastric cancer. The V gene is TRBV30, the J gene TRBJ1-2; D may be TRBD1 (6 bases). CDR3 loop: CAWTGARSFYGYTF. The CDR3 DNA sequence: TGTGCCTGGACGGGGGCCCGGAGTTTCTATGGCTACACCTTC.